Each of the 13 T cell receptor beta chains below was sequenced from the same sample in a study of blood T cell repertoires in COVID-19. The repertoire was sequenced with immunoSEQ multiplex PCR; TCRdb's copy has only in-frame clones and lacks some. This sample has approximately 110,000 clones, with about 79% found just once. Source material: peripheral blood. The receptors here all came from a woman older than 75 with active or convalescent COVID-19.

The chain links TRBV2 to TRBJ2-4; 13 positions match TRBD2. CDR1 is SNHLY and CDR2 is FYNNEI in the germline V gene. The CDR3 loop spans 19 amino acids. V shed 6 bases and J 1 base; nucleotides not matched to a gene: 12. CDR3 coding DNA: TGTGCCAGCAGGTATCGACTAGCGGGAGGTGAGGCGGCCAAAAACATTCAGTACTTC. Protein sequence: CASRYRLAGGEAAKNIQYF.

The V gene is TRBV9, the J gene TRBJ1-4; TRBD1 agrees at 7 bases. The ends lost 1 base at V and 2 bases at J; junction bases unmatched: 5. There are 16 residues in the CDR3. In germline, CDR1 is SGDLS, CDR2 YYNGEE. The CDR3 nucleotides read TGTGCCAGCAGCGTAATGGAGGGGGCGACTAATGAAAAACTGTTTTTT. It codes for CASSVMEGATNEKLFF. The full variable domain, completed using reference TRBV9 and TRBJ1-4, is DSGVTQTPKHLITATGQRVTLRCSPRSGDLSVYWYQQSLDQGLQFLIQYYNGEERAKGNILERFSAQQFPDLHSELNLSSLELGDSALYFCASSVMEGATNEKLFFGSGTQLSVL.

The genes are TRBV6-5 and TRBJ1-4; 8 bases are a match to TRBD1. The CDR3 spans 14 residues. CDR1 and CDR2 (germline): MNHEY, SVGAGI. The trim removed 2 bases at V and 7 bases at J, leaving 3 bases unmatched. DNA of the CDR3: TGTGCCAGCAGTTACGGACAGGGACGTGAAAAACTGTTTTTT. It is translated as CASSYGQGREKLFF.

This clone was recorded a few times. The chain joins TRBV5-1 to TRBJ1-2; D not certain. Per the germline V gene, CDR1 is SGHRS and CDR2 is YFSETQ. V lost 4 bases, J lost 3 bases, and 16 bases lay in between. The CDR3 spans 15 residues. The CDR3 DNA reads as TGCGCCAGCAGCCCTTCGCGGGCGGCAGACTATGGCTACACCTTC. Protein sequence: CASSPSRAADYGYTF.

The gene calls are TRBV2 and TRBJ2-2; 13 bases align to TRBD2. Germline-derived CDR1 and CDR2 are SNHLY and FYNNEI. V shed 6 bases, J shed 4 bases, and the junction held 2 bases outside the gene matches. This CDR3 comprises 15 residues. DNA for the CDR3: TGTGCCAGCAGACGACTAGCGGGAGGCACCGGGGAGCTGTTTTTT. It yields the protein CASRRLAGGTGELFF.

The V and J genes are TRBV9 and TRBJ1-2; D ambiguous. Germline V gene lookup returns CDR1 SGDLS and CDR2 YYNGEE. The CDR3 loop spans 13 amino acids. Trimming took off 5 bases at V and 4 bases at J, with 12 bases between the two ends. The CDR3 reads CASRSEEPYGYTF. The CDR3 DNA is TGTGCCAGCAGATCTGAAGAGCCCTATGGCTACACCTTC.

This rearrangement joins TRBV15 to TRBJ1-5, with a tentative D call TRBD1 (5 bases). Germline V gene sequence: CDR1 LNHNV, CDR2 YYDKDF (reference sequence). Trimming took 5 bases from V and 2 from J, leaving 13 bases between them. The CDR3 is 15 amino acids. The CDR3 sequence: CATSSQGVRNQPQHF. The CDR3 DNA sequence: TGTGCCACCAGCTCGCAAGGGGTACGCAATCAGCCCCAGCATTTT. The full variable domain, with the rest looked up from reference TRBV15 and TRBJ1-5, is DAMVIQNPRYQVTQFGKPVTLSCSQTLNHNVMYWYQQKSSQAPKLLFHYYDKDFNNEADTPDNFQSRRPNTSFCFLDIRSPGLGDTAMYLCATSSQGVRNQPQHFGDGTRLSIL.

The gene calls are TRBV4-2 and TRBJ1-1, with 10 positions matching TRBD1. Looked up from germline, CDR1 is LGHNA and CDR2 is YNFKEQ. The J segment lost 1 base and the V segment lost 6 bases, leaving 2 bases of the junction unmatched. There are 14 residues in the CDR3. CDR3 DNA sequence: TGTGCCAGCAGAGGGGACAGGGGGAACACTGAAGCTTTCTTT. The encoded protein is CASRGDRGNTEAFF.

The chain joins TRBV10-3 to TRBJ2-3, with 8 bases aligning to TRBD2. The CDR3 totals 15 residues. V lost 3 bases to trimming and J lost 2 bases; unmatched junction nucleotides: 4. CDR1 ENHRY and CDR2 SYGVKD come from the germline V gene. DNA for the CDR3: TGTGCCATCAGTGACGCGGGAGGACTCACAGATACGCAGTATTTT. This gives the protein CAISDAGGLTDTQYF.

This clone was picked up a small number of times. This rearrangement joins TRBV7-9 to TRBJ2-7; tentative D call: TRBD2 (5 bases). V was cut by 3 bases and J by 4 bases, with 10 bases left in between. Germline V gene lookup returns CDR1 SEHNR and CDR2 FQNEAQ (reference sequence). This CDR3 spans 13 amino acids. The CDR3 DNA reads as TGTGCCAGCAGCTTCGGGGTTACTTACGAGCAGTACTTC. Translation: CASSFGVTYEQYF.

Points on this clone: The sample carries other DNA sequences with the same CDR3. The chain combines TRBV28 with TRBJ2-7; D is unresolved. Germline V gives CDR1 MDHEN, CDR2 SYDVKM. The V end was cut by 6 bases, the J end by 3 bases, with 6 bases between. The CDR3 consists of 11 residues. The DNA for the CDR3 is TGTGCCAGCAGCCTCTACTACGAGCAGTACTTC. Amino acid sequence: CASSLYYEQYF.

The chain employs TRBV6-1 and TRBJ1-2; D not resolved. Germline V gene sequence: CDR1 MNHNS, CDR2 SASEGT. The CDR3 contains 13 residues. With 3 bases removed from V and 1 base from J, the gap between germline ends came to 6 bases. The DNA of the CDR3 is TGTGCCAGCAGTGAGGGCCTTAACTATGGCTACACCTTC. Its protein product is CASSEGLNYGYTF.

The chain uses TRBV29-1 and TRBJ2-7; 7 nucleotides align to TRBD2. CDR1 is SQVTM, CDR2 ANQGSEA, per germline. The CDR3 consists of 15 residues. V shed 1 base and J 2 bases; nucleotides not matched to a gene: 8. The CDR3, as DNA: TGCAGCGTTGAAGGATGGGGGACTATTGCCTACGAGCAGTACTTC. This gives the protein CSVEGWGTIAYEQYF.